A selection of T cell receptor beta chains follows, all from one sample in a study of blood T cell dynamics during melanoma immunotherapy. TCRdb's table, derived via immunoSEQ multiplex PCR, lists solely in-frame clones and lacks some. The sample includes about 12,000 clones, approximately 90% of them seen just once. The specimen comprised effector memory CD8+ T cells from blood, sampled from a patient treated with checkpoint blockade. The receptors originated from a human donor with melanoma. Each CDR3 is given with its conserved first and last residue. The order of the fields is V gene, D gene, J gene, clone size, CDR3 protein, CDR3 DNA. A D gene is named only where the DNA matches it firmly. A row's size may be missing; if present it is once, few, many or a size class.

TRBV9	-	TRBJ2-1	-	CASSPSGHPYNEQFF	TGTGCCAGCAGCCCCTCGGGACACCCCTACAATGAGCAGTTCTTC
TRBV29-1	-	TRBJ1-1	-	CSVDMGAMNTEAFF	TGCAGCGTGGACATGGGGGCAATGAACACTGAAGCTTTCTTT
TRBV27	-	TRBJ1-5	-	CASSLSMAGSNQPQHF	TGTGCCAGCAGTTTATCGATGGCAGGGAGCAATCAGCCCCAGCATTTT
TRBV19	-	TRBJ1-1	-	CASHPGGVTEAFF	TGTGCCAGTCACCCGGGGGGTGTCACTGAAGCTTTCTTT
TRBV6-5	-	TRBJ2-7	once	CASSQMASAIYEQYF	TGTGCCAGCAGTCAGATGGCTAGCGCAATATACGAGCAGTACTTC
TRBV6-5	TRBD1	TRBJ2-7	once	CATKGQGHEQYF	TGTGCCACGAAAGGACAGGGCCACGAGCAGTACTTC
TRBV4-3	TRBD2	TRBJ2-2	-	CASSQGLTPGLEVGELFF	TGCGCCAGCAGCCAAGGGTTGACTCCGGGACTAGAAGTCGGGGAGCTGTTTTTT
TRBV7-9	-	TRBJ2-7	-	CASSLAGTGHYEQYF	TGTGCCAGCAGCTTAGCGGGGACGGGCCACTACGAGCAGTACTTC
TRBV19	-	TRBJ2-7	-	CASSAGSAYEQYF	TGTGCCAGTAGCGCGGGAAGCGCCTACGAGCAGTACTTC
TRBV4-1	TRBD2	TRBJ2-2	-	CASSLGLGGTGELFF	TGCGCCAGCAGCCTGGGACTAGGGGGCACCGGGGAGCTGTTTTTT
TRBV7-9	-	TRBJ2-3	-	CASSLEADTDTQYF	TGTGCCAGCAGCTTAGAGGCAGACACAGATACGCAGTATTTT